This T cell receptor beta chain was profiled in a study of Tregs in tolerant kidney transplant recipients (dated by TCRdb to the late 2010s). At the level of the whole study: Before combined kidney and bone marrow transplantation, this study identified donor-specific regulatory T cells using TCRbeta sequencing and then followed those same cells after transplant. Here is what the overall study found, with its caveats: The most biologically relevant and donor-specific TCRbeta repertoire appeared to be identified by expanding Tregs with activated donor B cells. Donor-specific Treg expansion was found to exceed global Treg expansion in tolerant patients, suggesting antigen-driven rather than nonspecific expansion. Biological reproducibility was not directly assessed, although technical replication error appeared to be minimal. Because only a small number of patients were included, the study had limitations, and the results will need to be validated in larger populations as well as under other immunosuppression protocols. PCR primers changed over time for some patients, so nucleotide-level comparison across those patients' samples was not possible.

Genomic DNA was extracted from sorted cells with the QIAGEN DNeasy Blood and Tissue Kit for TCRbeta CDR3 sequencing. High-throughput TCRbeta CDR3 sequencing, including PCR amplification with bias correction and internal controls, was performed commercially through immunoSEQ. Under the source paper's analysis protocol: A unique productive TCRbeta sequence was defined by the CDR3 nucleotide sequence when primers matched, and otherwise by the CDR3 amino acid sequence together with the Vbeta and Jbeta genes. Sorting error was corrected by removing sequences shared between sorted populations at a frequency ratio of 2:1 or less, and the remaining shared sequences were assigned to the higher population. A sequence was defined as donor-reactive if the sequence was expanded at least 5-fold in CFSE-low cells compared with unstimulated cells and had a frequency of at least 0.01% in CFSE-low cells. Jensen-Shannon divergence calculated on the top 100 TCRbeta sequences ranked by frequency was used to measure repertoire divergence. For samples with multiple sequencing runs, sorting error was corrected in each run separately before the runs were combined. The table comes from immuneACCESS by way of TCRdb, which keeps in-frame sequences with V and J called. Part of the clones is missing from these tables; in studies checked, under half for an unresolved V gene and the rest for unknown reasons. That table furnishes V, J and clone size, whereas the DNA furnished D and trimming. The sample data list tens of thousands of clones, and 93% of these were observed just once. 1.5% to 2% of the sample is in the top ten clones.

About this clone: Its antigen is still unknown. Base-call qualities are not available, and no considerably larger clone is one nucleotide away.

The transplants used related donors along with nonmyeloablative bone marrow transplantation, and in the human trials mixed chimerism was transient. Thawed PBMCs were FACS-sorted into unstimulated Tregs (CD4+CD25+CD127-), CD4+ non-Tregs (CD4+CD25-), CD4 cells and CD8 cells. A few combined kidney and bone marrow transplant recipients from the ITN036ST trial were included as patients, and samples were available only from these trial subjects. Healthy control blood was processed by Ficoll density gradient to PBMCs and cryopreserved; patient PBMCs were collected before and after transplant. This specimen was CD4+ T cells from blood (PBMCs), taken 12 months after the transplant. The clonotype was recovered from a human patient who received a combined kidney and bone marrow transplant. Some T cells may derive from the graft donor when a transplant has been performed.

The CDR3 protein: CAIKNQGARSEQYF. Here is the DNA: TGTGCCATCAAAAATCAGGGGGCACGGTCCGAGCAGTACTTC. Recombination joined TRBV10-3 with TRBJ2-7; the junction holds 8 bases that match TRBD1. V is pruned by 7 bases and J by 6 bases, leaving 11 bases of the junction without a gene match. Based on the germline V gene, the CDR1 and CDR2 sequences are ENHRY and SYGVKD. The CDR3 covers 14 residues, taking in both the cysteine and the phenylalanine. The entry retains the CDR3 DNA only, 42 bases that are in frame from base 1.